The next 14 T cell receptor beta chains were all read from a single sample in a study of T cells in women clearing cervical HPV infection. Profiling relied on immunoSEQ multiplex PCR, and the TCRdb table lists in-frame clones only, not all of them. Its clone listing holds around 35,000 clones. Sequencing input: blood buffy coat. The source of these receptors is a woman between 18 and 75 years old with a cervical HPV16 infection that either progressed to CIN3+ or cleared (not recorded which).

Concerning this clone itself: The CDR3 end falls 3 residues outside the read, so it is completed with the germline J gene. The chain couples TRBV5-1 to TRBJ1-1, with TRBD1 identical over 10 bases. The junction had 8 bases not matched to a gene; V was cut back by 2 bases and J by 1 base. Germline V CDR1 and CDR2: SGHRS, YFSETQ. There are 17 residues in the CDR3. CDR3 bases read: TGCGCCAGCAGCTTCTGGACAGGGGGTATGGGGAACACTGAA. This sequence encodes CASSFWTGGMGNTE. The CDR3 in full is CASSFWTGGMGNTEAFF.

By frequency, this clone is medium-sized. The CDR3 end is not reached by the read, which stops 3 residues before it; the germline J gene fills it in. The chain uses TRBV18 and TRBJ2-3, with TRBD2 identical over 7 bases. This CDR3 spans 17 amino acids. The junction had 13 bases not matched to a gene; V was cut back by 5 bases and J by 2 bases. Germline lookup yields CDR1 KGHSH and CDR2 LQKENI. CDR3 loop: CASSSPLRGTHTDTQYF. CDR3 bases read: TGTGCCAGCTCAAGCCCCCTGCGGGGGACCCACACAGATACG.

As to this clone: The sequenced fragment ends 3 residues before the CDR3 boundary, so the rest is inferred from the germline J gene. J is TRBJ1-1 and V is TRBV7-9; possible D gene TRBD1, 5 bases. Germline loops: CDR1 SEHNR, CDR2 FQNEAQ (reference sequence). Trimming shortened V by 6 bases and J by 3 bases, and 14 bases separated the two germline ends. This CDR3 has 14 amino acids. The CDR3: CASSLKGPDTEAFF. The DNA read from the CDR3 is TGTGCCAGCAGTCTCAAGGGGCCGGACACTGAA.

Turning to this clone: Sequencing ends 3 residues short of the CDR3 end; the germline J gene provides the rest. This rearrangement joins TRBV5-1 to TRBJ2-2; no reliable D call. The germline V and J ends were trimmed by 0 bases and 6 bases, with 3 bases remaining between them. Germline CDR1 SGHRS, CDR2 YFSETQ. This CDR3 has 12 amino acids. CDR3 amino acids: CASSLEPGELFF. The covered CDR3 bases are TGCGCCAGCAGCTTGGAGCCCGGGGAG.

As for this clone: The CDR3 end falls 3 residues outside the read, so it is completed with the germline J gene. The chain employs TRBV19 and TRBJ2-3, with TRBD1 identical over 8 bases. The CDR3 extends over 13 amino acids. Germline V gene lookup returns CDR1 LNHDA and CDR2 SQIVND (reference sequence). The covered CDR3 bases are TGTGCCAGTAACCTACAGGGGGAAGAGACG. It translates to CASNLQGEET. The entire CDR3 reads CASNLQGEETQYF.

With regard to this clone: The same CDR3 can be traced to other DNA sequences in this sample. CDR3: CASSPTPSGQGAYEQYF. The part of the CDR3 DNA that was read is TGTGCCAGTAGCCCCACCCCCTCGGGACAGGGGGCTTACGAG. This chain uses TRBV19 with TRBJ2-7; 12 nucleotides agree with TRBD1. From the germline J gene comes the end of the CDR3, since the read stops 3 residues before it. Germline-derived CDR1 and CDR2 are LNHDA and SQIVND (reference sequence). The CDR3 is 17 amino acids. J was trimmed by 4 bases and V by 6 bases; bases with no gene match: 13.

Regarding this clone: The CDR3 end is not reached by the read, which stops 3 residues before it; the germline J gene fills it in. The rearrangement joins TRBV19 to TRBJ2-1; 7 nucleotides match TRBD1. This CDR3 spans 15 amino acids. J was trimmed by 5 bases and V by 3 bases; bases with no gene match: 7. CDR1 and CDR2 from the germline V gene are LNHDA and SQIVND (reference sequence). The sequenced CDR3 bases are TGTGCCAGTAGTATGGACCCCGGGACAGACAATGAG. It yields the protein CASSMDPGTDNE. The complete CDR3 reads CASSMDPGTDNEQFF.

As regards this clone: The observed sequence ends 3 residues before the CDR3 terminus, with the missing tail filled in from the germline J gene. This chain uses TRBV4-1 with TRBJ2-7; 7 positions match TRBD1. Looked up from germline, CDR1 is MGHRA and CDR2 is YSYEKL. This CDR3 is 13 amino acids long. V lost 5 bases, J lost 3 bases, and 4 bases stayed unmatched. CDR3 DNA (partial): TGCGCCAGCAGCTCCTGGACAGGCTACGAG. It is translated as CASSSWTGYE. The complete CDR3 reads CASSSWTGYEQYF.

As for this clone: The observed sequence ends 3 residues before the CDR3 terminus, with the missing tail filled in from the germline J gene. The V and J genes are TRBV7-6 and TRBJ1-2; D ambiguous. This CDR3 spans 14 amino acids. The germline V gene encodes CDR1 SGHVS and CDR2 FNYEAQ. The CDR3 sequence is CASSLDMEGYDYTF. Incomplete CDR3 DNA: TGTGCCAGCAGCTTAGACATGGAAGGGTACGAC.

On this clone itself: The sequence runs out 3 residues before the end of the CDR3; the remainder is reconstructed from the germline J gene. The chain recombines TRBV20-1 with TRBJ2-7; 11 nucleotides agree with TRBD1. The CDR3 is made up of 17 amino acids. The V gene end was trimmed by 6 bases and the J gene end by 3 bases; junction bases not matched to a gene: 16. CDR1 is DFQATT, CDR2 SNEGSKA, per germline (reference sequence). CDR3 DNA (partial): TGCAGTGCGAACTCCCCGGGACAGGGGGTCCCCCTCTACGAG. This translates into CSANSPGQGVPLYE. The entire CDR3 protein reads CSANSPGQGVPLYEQYF.

Note on this clone: Read data end 3 residues before the CDR3 end; the end is taken from the germline J gene. V is TRBV6-2 or TRBV6-3 and J is TRBJ2-2; 9 nucleotides agree with TRBD1. The CDR3 sequence is 13 residues long. CDR1 is MNHEY, CDR2 SVGEGT, per germline. CDR3 DNA (partial): TGTGCCAGTGGGGACAGGGAGACTTCACCG. Its protein is CASGDRETSP. The full-length CDR3 reads as CASGDRETSPLFF.

Points on this clone: The read halts 3 residues ahead of the CDR3 end, with the missing end drawn from the germline J gene. This chain connects TRBV6-1 to TRBJ1-4, with D tentatively TRBD1 (6 bases). Trimming left V 4 bases short and J 0 bases short, with 9 bases between. Germline V gives CDR1 MNHNS, CDR2 SASEGT. CDR3 length: 15 residues. The CDR3 DNA, read in part, is TGTGCCAGCAGTGGGACAGTCACAACTAATGAAAAA. It encodes CASSGTVTTNEK. Given in full, the CDR3 is CASSGTVTTNEKLFF.

Comment on this clone: The CDR3 end lies 3 residues beyond the end of the read and is filled in from the germline J gene. V usage is TRBV4-1 and J usage is TRBJ2-7; D is possibly TRBD2 (5 bases). Germline CDR1 reads MGHRA; CDR2 reads YSYEKL. This CDR3 has 13 amino acids. The V and J ends lost 1 base and 6 bases respectively, with 10 bases between them. The CDR3 loop is CASSQAGSPEQYF. CDR3 DNA, as far as it was read: TGCGCCAGCAGCCAAGCGGGGAGTCCCGAG.

To note about this clone: Read sequence stops 3 residues before the CDR3 end, and the germline J gene provides the missing end. J is TRBJ2-5 and V is TRBV10-1; D not resolved. Per germline, CDR1 WNHNN and CDR2 SYGVQD (reference sequence). The CDR3 has 12 amino acids. Trimming removed 3 bases at V and 6 bases at J, with 8 bases between. Incomplete CDR3 DNA: TGCGCCAGCAGTGATAGGGTCCAGACC. As protein: CASSDRVQT. The CDR3 in its entirety is CASSDRVQTQYF.